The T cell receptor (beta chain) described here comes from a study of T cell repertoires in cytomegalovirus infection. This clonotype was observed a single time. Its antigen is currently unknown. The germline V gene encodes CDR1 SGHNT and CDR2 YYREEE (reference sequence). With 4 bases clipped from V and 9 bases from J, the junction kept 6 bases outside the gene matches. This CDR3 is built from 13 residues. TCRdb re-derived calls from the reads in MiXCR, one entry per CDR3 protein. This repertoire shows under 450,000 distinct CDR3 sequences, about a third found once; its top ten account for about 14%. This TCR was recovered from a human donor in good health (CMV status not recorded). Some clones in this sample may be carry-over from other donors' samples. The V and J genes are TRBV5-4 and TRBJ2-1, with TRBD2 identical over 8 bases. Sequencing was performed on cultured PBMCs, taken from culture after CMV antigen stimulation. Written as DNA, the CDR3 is TGTGCCAGCAGCCGGGGGGGGGCAGGTGAGCAGTTCTTC. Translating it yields CASSRGGAGEQFF.